The source of this T cell receptor beta chain is a study of blood T cell repertoires in COVID-19. Study details: COVID-19 samples from acute and convalescent phases originated in the United States, Italy and Spain. T cells, B-cell-depleted T cells, or PBMCs provided the cDNA or gDNA that served as material.

Seattle-derived patients entered the study during active infection and were followed longitudinally. As originally analysed: Amplification from reference gene primers served as the basis for estimated nucleated cell counts. Clones were read by immunoSEQ multiplex PCR, and TCRdb kept only the in-frame ones, dropping some. That table supplies the V and J calls and clone size; D and trimming were determined from the DNA. This sample has under 450,000 clones, with 70% to 90% found just once. The sequencing input was peripheral blood. The sequence was obtained from a woman aged 55-70 years with COVID-19, enrolled during active disease.

DNA of the CDR3: TGTGCCAGCTCTCGAAAAGGACAGAACACTGAAGCTTTCTTT. Translated: CASSRKGQNTEAFF. The V and J genes are TRBV18 and TRBJ1-1, with D perhaps TRBD1 (5 bases). CDR1 KGHSH and CDR2 LQKENI come from the germline V gene. V lost 6 bases to trimming and J lost 1 base, with 12 bases between them. This CDR3 has 14 residues.